The present TCR beta chain was sequenced within a study of blood T cell repertoires in COVID-19. Study information: The United States, Italy and Spain supplied acute and convalescent COVID-19 samples. PBMCs, B-cell-depleted T cells, or T cells were the source of the cDNA or gDNA that made up the material.

The CDR3 is 16 amino acids. J gave up 2 bases and V 4 bases, and 11 bases lay outside the gene matches. CDR1 and CDR2 (germline): SGHRS, YFSETQ. Original analysis: Estimated nucleated cell counts came from reference gene primer amplification. Profiled with immunoSEQ multiplex PCR; TCRdb holds only in-frame clones, not every one. V and J calls and clone size follow that table, whereas D and trimming were derived from the DNA. Of some 90,000 clones listed, roughly nine tenths are singletons. The chain employs TRBV5-1 and TRBJ1-2, with TRBD1 identical over 7 bases. This clonotype was obtained from a man aged 45-65 years with acute or convalescent COVID-19. Sequences were obtained from peripheral blood. This chain's CDR3 is CASSPERTGLNYGYTF. CDR3 in DNA: TGCGCCAGCAGCCCGGAAAGGACAGGATTAAACTATGGCTACACCTTC.